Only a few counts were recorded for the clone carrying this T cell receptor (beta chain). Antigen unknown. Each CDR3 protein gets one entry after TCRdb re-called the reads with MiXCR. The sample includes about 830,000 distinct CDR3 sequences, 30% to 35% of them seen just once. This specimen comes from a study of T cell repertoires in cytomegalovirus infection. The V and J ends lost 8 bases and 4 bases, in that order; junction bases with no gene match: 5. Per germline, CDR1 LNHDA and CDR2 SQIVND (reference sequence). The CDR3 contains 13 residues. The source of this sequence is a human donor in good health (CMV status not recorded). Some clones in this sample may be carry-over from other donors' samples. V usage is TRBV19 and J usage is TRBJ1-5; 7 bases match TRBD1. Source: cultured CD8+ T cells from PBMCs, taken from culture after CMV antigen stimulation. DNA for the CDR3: TGTGCCAGTGAAGACAGGGATAATCAGCCCCAGCATTTT. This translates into CASEDRDNQPQHF.